These 21 T cell receptor beta chains came from one sample sequenced in a study of blood T cell repertoires in COVID-19. The repertoire was sequenced with immunoSEQ multiplex PCR; TCRdb's copy has only in-frame clones and lacks some. Of approximately 280,000 clones in the sample, around 85% are singletons; the top ten hold approximately 10%. The specimen was peripheral blood. These TCRs come from a woman in her seventies with acute or convalescent COVID-19.

The chain has TRBV2 and TRBJ1-1; 7 bases align to TRBD1. Germline V gives CDR1 SNHLY, CDR2 FYNNEI. This CDR3 has 13 amino acids. The J segment lost 2 bases and the V segment lost 11 bases, leaving 8 bases of the junction unmatched. The CDR3 nucleotides read TGTGCCGCCAGGGGACAGATCAACACTGAAGCTTTCTTT. Protein product: CAARGQINTEAFF.

The rearrangement links TRBV7-3 to TRBJ1-2; possible D gene TRBD1, 6 bases. Per germline, CDR1 SGHTA and CDR2 FQGTGA. Trimming removed 5 bases at V and 7 bases at J, with 20 bases between. The CDR3 totals 15 residues. The CDR3 region is CASSPGQLVTRGYTF. The CDR3 DNA reads as TGTGCCAGCAGCCCCGGACAGCTTGTGACGCGTGGCTACACCTTC.

The chain uses TRBV6-2 or TRBV6-3 and TRBJ1-2; 7 nucleotides line up with TRBD1. The CDR3 runs 19 residues. The V gene's germline CDR1 is MNHEY and CDR2 SVGEGT. The ends lost 6 bases at V and 0 bases at J; junction bases unmatched: 19. CDR3 sequence (DNA): TGTGCCAGCAGCCCTTTACGGGGATTTCTGGGACAGCCTAACTATGGCTACACCTTC. This codes for CASSPLRGFLGQPNYGYTF.

The chain employs TRBV4-2 and TRBJ2-4, with 16 bases identical to TRBD2. Trimming took 4 bases from V and 9 from J; bases not matched to a gene: 6. The CDR3 length is 16 residues. Per germline, CDR1 LGHNA and CDR2 YNFKEQ. The CDR3: CASSLGTSGGAAIQYF. For the CDR3, the DNA is TGTGCCAGCAGCCTCGGGACTAGCGGGGGGGCAGCCATTCAGTACTTC.

The V and J genes are TRBV5-1 and TRBJ1-3; D is unresolved. V shed 0 bases and J shed 2 bases, with 6 bases lying between them. CDR1 and CDR2 from the germline V gene are SGHRS and YFSETQ. CDR3 length equals 14 residues. The CDR3 loop reads CASSLDPAGNTIYF. In nucleotides, the CDR3 is TGCGCCAGCAGCTTGGATCCAGCTGGAAACACCATATATTTT.

This clone was counted a few times. The chain couples TRBV13 to TRBJ1-6; D ambiguous. The CDR3 extends over 12 amino acids. Trimming removed 6 bases at V and 9 bases at J, with 9 bases between. CDR1 is PRHDT, CDR2 FYEKMQ, per germline (reference sequence). The chain's CDR3 is CASSISPSPLHF. For the CDR3, the DNA is TGTGCCAGCAGTATCAGTCCTTCACCCCTCCACTTT. Together with reference TRBV13 and TRBJ1-6, the CDR3 gives the full variable domain: AAGVIQSPRHLIKEKRETATLKCYPIPRHDTVYWYQQGPGQDPQFLISFYEKMQSDKGSIPDRFSAQQFSDYHSELNMSSLELGDSALYFCASSISPSPLHFGNGTRLTVT.

CDR3 coding DNA: TGTGCCAGCAGTTACGCGCGGACTGAACACTCTTTCTTT. It translates to CASSYARTEHSFF. This rearrangement joins TRBV6-2 or TRBV6-3 to TRBJ1-1; no definite D call. Trimming cost V 2 bases and J 12 bases, with 16 bases left between them. The CDR3 has 13 amino acids. Germline V lookup: CDR1 MNHEY, CDR2 SVGEGT.

This rearrangement joins TRBV7-9 to TRBJ1-6; D not resolved. Trimming stripped 4 bases from V and 7 bases from J, with 20 bases between. Looked up from germline, CDR1 is SEHNR and CDR2 is FQNEAQ (reference sequence). The length of the CDR3 is 17 residues. The CDR3: CASSSAEGRFTNSPLHF. CDR3 coding DNA: TGTGCCAGCAGCTCCGCCGAGGGCAGGTTTACAAATTCACCCCTCCACTTT.

This clone was picked up a small number of times. This chain joins TRBV6-5 and TRBJ1-6; 7 bases match TRBD1. Trimming took 6 bases from V and 1 from J; bases not matched to a gene: 3. CDR1 and CDR2 (germline): MNHEY, SVGAGI. The CDR3 covers 15 residues. The CDR3 here is CASRKGASYNSPLHF. In nucleotides, the CDR3 is TGTGCCAGCAGGAAGGGGGCGTCCTATAATTCACCCCTCCACTTT.

This clone was observed once. This chain joins TRBV5-1 and TRBJ1-1; weak D call: TRBD1 (5 bases). Germline V gives CDR1 SGHRS, CDR2 YFSETQ. This CDR3 comprises 15 residues. V lost 0 bases and J 3 bases, leaving 12 bases between the germline ends. This CDR3 is CASSLAAKGDTEAFF. The CDR3 nucleotides read TGCGCCAGCAGCTTGGCCGCAAAAGGGGACACTGAAGCTTTCTTT.

The V gene is TRBV18, the J gene TRBJ2-5; D perhaps matches TRBD1 (5 bases). Germline CDR1 is KGHSH and CDR2 is LQKENI. The CDR3 has 14 amino acids. Trimming pared 3 bases from V and 1 base from J, leaving 9 bases between. CDR3 sequence (DNA): TGTGCCAGCTCACCGGTTAGGGGCCAAGAGACCCAGTACTTC. Residues: CASSPVRGQETQYF.

This sequence joins TRBV27 and TRBJ1-1, with D perhaps matching TRBD1 (5 bases). The ends were cut back, 6 bases at V and 7 bases at J, with 21 bases in the middle. The CDR3 is made up of 15 amino acids. Germline lookup yields CDR1 MNHEY and CDR2 SMNVEV (reference sequence). CDR3 region: CASSAGGGSAVEAFF. The CDR3 DNA reads as TGTGCCAGCAGCGCGGGGGGAGGATCGGCGGTTGAAGCTTTCTTT.

V gene TRBV4-1 combines with J gene TRBJ1-3, with 7 positions matching TRBD1. This CDR3 has 15 amino acids. Germline CDR1 and CDR2: MGHRA and YSYEKL. The trim removed 0 bases at V and 5 bases at J, leaving 4 bases unmatched. CDR3 sequence (DNA): TGCGCCAGCAGCCAAGATCGGGACAGAAGAAACACCATATATTTT. Protein: CASSQDRDRRNTIYF.

The V gene is TRBV25-1, the J gene TRBJ2-5; tentatively, D is TRBD2 (6 bases). The CDR3 covers 13 residues. Trimming removed 5 bases at V and 4 bases at J, with 11 bases between. The germline V gene encodes CDR1 MGHDK and CDR2 SYGVNS. CDR3 loop: CASSYGRGETQYF. The CDR3 DNA sequence: TGTGCCAGCAGTTACGGGAGAGGAGAGACCCAGTACTTC.

This clone was recorded a few times. The gene calls are TRBV11-2 and TRBJ1-6; no clear D. Germline-derived CDR1 and CDR2 are SGHAT and FQNNGV. V lost 1 base, J lost 7 bases, and 11 bases lay in between. This CDR3 contains 15 residues. The CDR3 DNA sequence: TGTGCCAGCAGCTTAGCGGCCTTAGCGAATTCACCCCTCCACTTT. Encoded protein: CASSLAALANSPLHF.

This sequence joins TRBV11-2 and TRBJ1-2, with a weak D call TRBD1 (6 bases). CDR3 size: 14 residues. In germline, CDR1 is SGHAT, CDR2 FQNNGV. V lost 2 bases, J lost 4 bases, and 11 bases lay in between. As DNA, the CDR3 is TGTGCCAGCAGCTTAAACAGGGACCGCTATGGCTACACCTTC. Its protein is CASSLNRDRYGYTF.

This chain joins TRBV11-2 and TRBJ2-3; TRBD2 matches 14 bases. V shed 5 bases, J shed 1 base, and the junction held 11 bases outside the gene matches. This CDR3 has 19 amino acids. CDR1 SGHAT and CDR2 FQNNGV come from the germline V gene. The CDR3 loop reads CASSAGLAGGPGGTDTQYF. The CDR3 nucleotides read TGTGCCAGCAGCGCCGGACTAGCGGGGGGCCCCGGTGGCACAGATACGCAGTATTTT.

The V call is TRBV5-6, the J call TRBJ1-2; perhaps TRBD1 as D (6 bases). Germline V CDR1 and CDR2: SGHDT, YYEEEE. V gave up 4 bases and J gave up 0 bases, with 10 bases separating them. The CDR3 covers 14 residues. CDR3 residues: CASSRRTANYGYTF. In DNA form, the CDR3 reads TGTGCCAGCAGCCGAAGGACAGCTAACTATGGCTACACCTTC.

V is TRBV12-5 and J is TRBJ2-7, with D tentatively TRBD1 (5 bases). From germline, CDR1 is LGHNT and CDR2 FRNRAP. The CDR3 is 14 amino acids. V was pared by 6 bases and J by 1 base, with 13 bases between. CDR3 nucleotide sequence: TGTGCTAGTGGCGGACCAGGGTCTTCCTACGAGCAGTACTTC. Protein: CASGGPGSSYEQYF.

The chain combines TRBV9 with TRBJ2-1, with 12 bases matching TRBD2. J was trimmed by 8 bases and V by 4 bases; bases with no gene match: 7. Germline CDR1 and CDR2: SGDLS and YYNGEE. The CDR3 is made up of 15 amino acids. CDR3 amino acids: CASSLRLAGEYEQFF. DNA of the CDR3: TGTGCCAGCAGCCTCCGACTAGCGGGGGAATATGAGCAGTTCTTC.

The CDR3 bases are TGCAGTGCCTTTTCCTACGAGCAGTACTTC. Protein product: CSAFSYEQYF. The V gene is TRBV20-1, the J gene TRBJ2-7; no clear D. Germline V lookup: CDR1 DFQATT, CDR2 SNEGSKA (reference sequence). V lost 6 bases and J 1 base, leaving 4 bases between the germline ends. CDR3 size: 10 residues.